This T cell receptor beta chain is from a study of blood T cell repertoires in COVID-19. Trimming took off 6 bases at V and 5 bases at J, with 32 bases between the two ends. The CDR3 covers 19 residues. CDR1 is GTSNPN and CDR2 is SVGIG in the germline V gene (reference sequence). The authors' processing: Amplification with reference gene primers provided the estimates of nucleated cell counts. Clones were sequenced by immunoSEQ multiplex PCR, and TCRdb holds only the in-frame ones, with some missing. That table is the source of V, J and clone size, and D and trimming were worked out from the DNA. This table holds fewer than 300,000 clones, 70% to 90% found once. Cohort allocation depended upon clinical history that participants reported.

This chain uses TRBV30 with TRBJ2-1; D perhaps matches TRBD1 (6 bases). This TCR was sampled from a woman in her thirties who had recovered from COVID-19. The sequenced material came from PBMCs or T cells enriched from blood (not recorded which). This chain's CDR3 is CACHRDLFGSRRQNNEQFF. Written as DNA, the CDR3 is TGTGCCTGCCACAGGGATCTGTTCGGTAGTCGCCGACAAAACAATGAGCAGTTCTTC.